The sample holds a few counts of the clone carrying this TCR beta chain. What it binds is not known. V lost 0 bases to trimming and J lost 1 base, with 6 bases between them. Germline V gives CDR1 DFQATT, CDR2 SNEGSKA (reference sequence). This CDR3 comprises 13 residues. TCRdb redid the calling of the 5' RACE reads with MiXCR, one entry per CDR3 protein. The sample holds 300,000 to 350,000 distinct CDR3 sequences, over 10% seen once. These data are taken from a study of T-cell memory formation after mild COVID-19. Points from the study as a whole: Pre-infection memory carried some responding clones, suggesting that cross-reactive memory joined. Clones that got smaller from day 15 to 85 had even CD4/CD8, while clones growing later tipped toward CD4+. Most CD4+ clones that shrank were in CM and EM, while CD8+ ones turned up in EMRA.

Sequenced material: PBMCs or a T cell subset sorted from them (not recorded which). This clonotype was sampled from a man aged 18 to 35 who had mild COVID-19 (a few samples of this study predate the infection). Cell type and time point are not known. This chain uses TRBV20-1 with TRBJ2-5; D not certain. CDR3: CSARDTLQETQYF. CDR3 bases: TGCAGTGCTAGAGATACACTCCAAGAGACCCAGTACTTC.